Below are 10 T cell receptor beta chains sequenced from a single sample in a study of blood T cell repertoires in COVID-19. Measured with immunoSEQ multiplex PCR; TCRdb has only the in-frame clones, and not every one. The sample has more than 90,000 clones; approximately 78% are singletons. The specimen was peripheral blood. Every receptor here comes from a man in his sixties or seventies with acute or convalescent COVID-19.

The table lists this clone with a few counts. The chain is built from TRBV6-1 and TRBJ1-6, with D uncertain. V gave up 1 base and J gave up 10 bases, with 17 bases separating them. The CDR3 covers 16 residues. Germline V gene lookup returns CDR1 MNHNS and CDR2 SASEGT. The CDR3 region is CASSEVLASPRSPLHF. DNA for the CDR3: TGTGCCAGCAGTGAAGTGCTCGCCAGCCCGAGGTCACCCCTCCACTTT.

DNA of the CDR3: TGTGCCAGCAGCCAAGGGAGTGGTAGCAATCAGCCCCAGCATTTT. The encoded protein is CASSQGSGSNQPQHF. The chain carries TRBV3-1 (or the pseudogene TRBV3-2) and TRBJ1-5; D unclear. The CDR3 sequence is 15 residues long. Trimming removed 1 base at V and 0 bases at J, with 7 bases between. The germline V gene has CDR1 LGHDT and CDR2 YNNKEL (reference sequence).

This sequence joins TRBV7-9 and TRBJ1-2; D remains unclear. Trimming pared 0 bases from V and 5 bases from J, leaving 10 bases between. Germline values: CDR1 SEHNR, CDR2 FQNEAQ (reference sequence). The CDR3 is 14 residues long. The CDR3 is CASSLATPGYGYTF. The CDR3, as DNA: TGTGCCAGCAGCTTAGCCACCCCGGGATATGGCTACACCTTC. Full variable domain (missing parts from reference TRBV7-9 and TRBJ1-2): DTGVSQNPRHKITKRGQNVTFRCDPISEHNRLYWYRQTLGQGPEFLTYFQNEAQLEKSRLLSDRFSAERPKGSFSTLEIQRTEQGDSAMYLCASSLATPGYGYTFGSGTRLTVV.

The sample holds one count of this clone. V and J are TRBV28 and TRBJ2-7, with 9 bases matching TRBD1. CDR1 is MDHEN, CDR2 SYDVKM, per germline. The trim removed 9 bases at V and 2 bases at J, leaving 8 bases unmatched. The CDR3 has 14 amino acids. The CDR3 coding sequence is TGTGCCAGTACAGTACAGGGGGCAGCCTACGAGCAGTACTTC. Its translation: CASTVQGAAYEQYF.

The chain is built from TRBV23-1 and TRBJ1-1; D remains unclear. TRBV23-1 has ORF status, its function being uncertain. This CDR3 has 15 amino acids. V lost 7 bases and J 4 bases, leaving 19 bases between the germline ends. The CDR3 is CASTRRNGSGTEAFF. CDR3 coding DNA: TGCGCCAGCACCCGGAGGAACGGGTCAGGCACTGAAGCTTTCTTT.

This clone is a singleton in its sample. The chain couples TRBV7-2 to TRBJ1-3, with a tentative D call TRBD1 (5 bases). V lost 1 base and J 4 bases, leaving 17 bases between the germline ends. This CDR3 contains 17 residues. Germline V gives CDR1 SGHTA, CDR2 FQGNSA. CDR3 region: CASSLVGGGSAGNTIYF. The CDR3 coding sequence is TGTGCCAGCAGCTTAGTGGGGGGAGGCTCGGCGGGAAACACCATATATTTT.

CDR3 loop: CASSLAGASGRSSYNEQFF. The CDR3 DNA is TGTGCCAGCAGCTTGGCGGGCGCTAGCGGGAGGAGCTCCTACAATGAGCAGTTCTTC. The gene calls are TRBV5-6 and TRBJ2-1; 11 nucleotides line up with TRBD2. The germline CDR1 and CDR2 sequences are SGHDT and YYEEEE. This CDR3 is 19 amino acids long. Trimming removed 0 bases from V and 0 bases from J; junction bases left unmatched: 8.

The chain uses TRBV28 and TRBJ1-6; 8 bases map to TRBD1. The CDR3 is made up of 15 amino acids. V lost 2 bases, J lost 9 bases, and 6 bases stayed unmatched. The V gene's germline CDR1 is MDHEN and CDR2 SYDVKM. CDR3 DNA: TGTGCCAGCAGTTTAGTAGCAGGGGGCAGTTCACCCCTCCACTTT. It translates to CASSLVAGGSSPLHF. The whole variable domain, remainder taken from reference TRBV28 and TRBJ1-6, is DVKVTQSSRYLVKRTGEKVFLECVQDMDHENMFWYRQDPGLGLRLIYFSYDVKMKEKGDIPEGYSVSREKKERFSLILESASTNQTSMYLCASSLVAGGSSPLHFGNGTRLTVT.

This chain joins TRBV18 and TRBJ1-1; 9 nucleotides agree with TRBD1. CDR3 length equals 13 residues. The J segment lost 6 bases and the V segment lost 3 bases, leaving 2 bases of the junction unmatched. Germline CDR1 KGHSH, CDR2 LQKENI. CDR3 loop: CASSPGTGSEAFF. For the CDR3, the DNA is TGTGCCAGCTCACCCGGGACAGGGTCTGAAGCTTTCTTT.

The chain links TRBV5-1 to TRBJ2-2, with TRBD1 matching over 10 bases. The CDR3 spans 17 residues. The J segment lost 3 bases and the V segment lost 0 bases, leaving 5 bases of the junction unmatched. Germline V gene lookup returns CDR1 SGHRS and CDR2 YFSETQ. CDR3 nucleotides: TGCGCCAGCAGCTTGGGGGCCGGGACAGGGGACACCGGGGAGCTGTTTTTT. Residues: CASSLGAGTGDTGELFF.